Listed below are T cell receptor beta chains from one sample, sequenced in a study of CD4 T cells in relation to SARS-CoV-2 and coronaviruses. Their recognized antigens are unknown. Clones were read by immunoSEQ multiplex PCR, and TCRdb kept only the in-frame ones, dropping some. The data show 20,000 to 30,000 clones, about two thirds seen once. Sequencing was carried out using CD4+ T cells from PBMCs, cultured in vitro. All receptors come from a human donor in good health. Both conserved end residues are part of each CDR3. A D gene is named only where the DNA matches it firmly. The size entry is marked missing in some rows and otherwise reads once, few, many or a size class.

J	size	V	D	DNA	CDR3
TRBJ1-6	few	TRBV7-2	TRBD1	TGTGCCAGCAGCTCCGACAGGGGATTTCCACCCCTCCACTTT	CASSSDRGFPPLHF
TRBJ1-1	.	TRBV6-6	.	TGTGCCAGCAGTTTATCCACAGGGAACACTGAAGCTTTCTTT	CASSLSTGNTEAFF
TRBJ1-4	once	TRBV9	.	TGTGCCAGCAGCGTAGGCACAGATAATGAAAAACTGTTTTTT	CASSVGTDNEKLFF
TRBJ1-2	.	TRBV28	.	TGTGCCAGCAGTTTATTGGCAGGGGTGGATGGCTACACCTTC	CASSLLAGVDGYTF
TRBJ2-1	.	TRBV7-6	TRBD1	TGTGCCAGCAGCTTGGACAGGGGGCGGCGAAATGAGCAGTTCTTC	CASSLDRGRRNEQFF
TRBJ1-3	.	TRBV11-2	.	TGTGCCAGCAGCTTAACCCAGAACACCATATATTTT	CASSLTQNTIYF
TRBJ1-2	.	TRBV5-4	TRBD1	TGTGCCAGCAGCTTTCTCGGACAGGACTATGGCTACACCTTC	CASSFLGQDYGYTF
TRBJ1-2	.	TRBV30	.	TGTGCCTGGTATCAGGGAGGGGCTGGTGGCTACACCTTC	CAWYQGGAGGYTF
TRBJ2-7	.	TRBV30	.	TGTGCCTGGAGTGTACCAGGGTACGAGCAGTACTTC	CAWSVPGYEQYF
TRBJ1-3	.	TRBV20-1	.	TGCAGTGTCTCCCCTGGAAACACCATATATTTT	CSVSPGNTIYF
TRBJ1-2	.	TRBV19	.	TGTGCCAGGCGCCTGAGGGATGGTGGCTACACCTTC	CARRLRDGGYTF
TRBJ1-5	.	TRBV2	.	TGTGCCAGCATGGGGGATTTAGTTCAGCCCCAGCATTTT	CASMGDLVQPQHF
TRBJ2-1	.	TRBV5-6	TRBD2	TGTGCCAGCAGCTTGGGGGCGGGAGTAGTAGGAGGTGAGCAGTTCTTC	CASSLGAGVVGGEQFF
TRBJ1-2	.	TRBV6-5	TRBD1	TGTGCCAGCAGTTCCGGGGACAGTTCTAACTATGGCTACACCTTC	CASSSGDSSNYGYTF
TRBJ1-2	.	TRBV20-1	.	TGCAGTGCTTGGCTCGAGGGCTACACCTTC	CSAWLEGYTF
TRBJ1-2	few	TRBV7-9	TRBD1	TGTGCCAGCAGCTTGGGACAGGGGGCGGGACATGGCTACACCTTC	CASSLGQGAGHGYTF
TRBJ1-3	.	TRBV14	TRBD1	TGTGCCAGCAGCACCCAGGGGGCAAATCGGAACACCATATATTTT	CASSTQGANRNTIYF
TRBJ1-4	.	TRBV10-3	.	TGTGCCATCAGACCCGGGGCGGATGAAAAACTGTTTTTT	CAIRPGADEKLFF
TRBJ1-1	.	TRBV6-2/TRBV6-3	.	TGTGCCAGCAGTTATTCCGGGGACGAAAAAAGGAACACTGAAGCTTTCTTT	CASSYSGDEKRNTEAFF
TRBJ2-1	few	TRBV6-2/TRBV6-3	.	TGTGCCAGCAGTTTAACGGGTCCTGGGGACAATGAGCAGTTCTTC	CASSLTGPGDNEQFF
TRBJ2-3	.	TRBV5-1	.	TGCGCCAGCAGCCTGTGGATTAGGGGGCGGGGCGAGACAGATACGCAGTATTTT	CASSLWIRGRGETDTQYF
TRBJ2-2	.	TRBV7-2	TRBD1	TGTGCCAGCAACAAGGGACAGGGAAGCACCGGGGAGCTGTTTTTT	CASNKGQGSTGELFF
TRBJ1-1	.	TRBV7-9	.	TGTGCCAGCAGCTTAGTGGGGGACACTGAAGCTTTCTTT	CASSLVGDTEAFF
TRBJ1-2	.	TRBV5-1	.	TGCGCCAGCAGCGCAGACTTTAACTATGGCTACACCTTC	CASSADFNYGYTF